A single sample is the source of the 17 T cell receptor beta chains below, sequenced in a study. MiXCR, run by TCRdb on the RT-PCR reads, gives a single entry per CDR3 protein. The sample lists around 700,000 distinct CDR3 sequences, approximately 15% occurring once. Sequencing was done on a sample of memory CD4+ T cells from blood. The origin of the receptors is a female donor in good health, serving as a healthy control.

Note on this clonotype: A much larger clonotype is one base distant, so this may be a read error. J is TRBJ1-2 and V is TRBV20-1; TRBD1 might be the D (6 bases). The germline V gene encodes CDR1 DFQATT and CDR2 SNEGSKA (reference sequence). The CDR3 totals 13 residues. The CDR3 coding sequence is TGCAGTGCTATCGACTACACTATGGGGGGCTTCACCTTC. Its protein is CSAIDYTMGGFTF.

The chain joins TRBV18 to TRBJ2-7; the match to TRBD1 covers 8 bases. This CDR3 has 15 residues. The V and J ends lost 2 bases and 1 base, in that order; junction bases with no gene match: 4. CDR1 and CDR2 (germline): KGHSH, LQKENI. The CDR3 here is CASSPGDRPSYEQYF. In DNA, the CDR3 is TGTGCCAGCTCACCAGGGGACAGGCCTTCCTACGAGCAGTACTTC.

This clonotype was seen a few times. This chain joins TRBV12-3 or TRBV12-4 and TRBJ1-1; D may be TRBD1 (6 bases). Trimming stripped 4 bases from V and 11 bases from J, with 14 bases between. The CDR3 is 12 residues long. The CDR3 DNA is TGTGCCAGCAGTTCGACACAGGGTGAGGCTTTCTTT. It yields the protein CASSSTQGEAFF.

This chain links TRBV12-3 or TRBV12-4 with TRBJ2-1; the match to TRBD2 covers 12 bases. CDR3 length equals 15 residues. The trim removed 7 bases at V and 6 bases at J, leaving 7 bases unmatched. The CDR3 region has the DNA TGTGCCAGCACCCCAAGGACTAGCGGGATCAATGAGCAGTTCTTC. It specifies CASTPRTSGINEQFF.

The chain recombines TRBV5-4 with TRBJ1-3; a possible D gene is TRBD1 (5 bases). Trimming took 3 bases from V and 3 from J, leaving 16 bases between them. The CDR3 is made up of 16 amino acids. From germline, CDR1 is SGHNT and CDR2 YYREEE (reference sequence). CDR3 bases: TGTGCCAGCAGCTGGGGGTCGCCATCGGATGGAAACACCATATATTTT. This gives the protein CASSWGSPSDGNTIYF.

The chain uses TRBV20-1 and TRBJ1-6; D is ambiguous. The CDR3 extends over 14 amino acids. Per the germline V gene, CDR1 is DFQATT and CDR2 is SNEGSKA (reference sequence). Deletions cut 3 bases from V and 11 bases from J, with 17 bases between. In DNA form, the CDR3 reads TGCAGTGCTAGTAGACCGGGCCCGAGGCCACCCCTCCACTTT. Translating it yields CSASRPGPRPPLHF.

The table lists this clonotype with a few counts. The genes are TRBV12-3 or TRBV12-4 and TRBJ2-1; D gene ambiguous. V gave up 4 bases and J gave up 8 bases, with 15 bases separating them. This CDR3 contains 14 residues. CDR3: CASSSVTPPDEQFF. CDR3 bases: TGTGCCAGCAGTTCCGTAACTCCCCCGGATGAGCAGTTCTTC.

This clonotype has only a few counts. The rearrangement links TRBV20-1 to TRBJ2-7; no definite D call. Germline assignment: CDR1 DFQATT and CDR2 SNEGSKA (reference sequence). The germline V and J ends were trimmed by 1 base and 2 bases, with 6 bases remaining between them. The CDR3 covers 12 residues. CDR3 in DNA: TGCAGTGCTAGAGGGGATACCTACGAGCAGTACTTC. It translates to CSARGDTYEQYF.

This clonotype was picked up many times. The chain combines TRBV7-2 with TRBJ1-4; D is uncertain. Per the germline V gene, CDR1 is SGHTA and CDR2 is FQGNSA. Trimming stripped 3 bases from V and 7 bases from J, with 9 bases between. The CDR3 sequence is 13 residues long. The CDR3 is CASSLIGGEKLFF. The CDR3 DNA is TGTGCCAGCAGCTTGATAGGCGGTGAAAAACTGTTTTTT.

This clonotype has only a few counts. The gene calls are TRBV27 and TRBJ2-5; D gene uncertain. Germline loops: CDR1 MNHEY, CDR2 SMNVEV (reference sequence). The CDR3 loop spans 14 amino acids. The V end was cut by 2 bases, the J end by 1 base, with 8 bases between. The CDR3 DNA reads as TGTGCCAGCAGTTTAAGCTGGGCCCAAGAGACCCAGTACTTC. Its protein is CASSLSWAQETQYF.

This clonotype was counted only a few times. The V gene is TRBV20-1, the J gene TRBJ2-3; 9 positions agree with TRBD2. V lost 2 bases to trimming and J lost 5 bases; unmatched junction nucleotides: 14. The germline CDR1 and CDR2 sequences are DFQATT and SNEGSKA (reference sequence). The length of the CDR3 is 17 residues. DNA for the CDR3: TGCAGTGCTAGAACCCCCGGGACTAGCAGTAACCTAGATACGCAGTATTTT. As protein: CSARTPGTSSNLDTQYF.

This sequence joins TRBV24-1 and TRBJ2-1, with D perhaps TRBD1 (5 bases). The length of the CDR3 is 16 residues. V lost 4 bases to trimming and J lost 3 bases, with 15 bases between them. The V gene's germline CDR1 is KGHDR and CDR2 SFDVKD. The DNA of the CDR3 is TGTGCCACCAGTGACCCTGCCAGGGTGGACTACAATGAGCAGTTCTTC. Translating gives CATSDPARVDYNEQFF.

This clonotype was seen a handful of times. The CDR3 DNA follows: TGTGCCAGCAGCGTAGGTCCACACAACACCGGGGAGCTGTTTTTT. Translated, it gives CASSVGPHNTGELFF. The chain uses TRBV9 and TRBJ2-2; D gene ambiguous. Trimming removed 0 bases from V and 2 bases from J, with 8 bases in between. CDR3 length: 15 amino acids. Germline-derived CDR1 and CDR2 are SGDLS and YYNGEE. The whole variable domain, remainder taken from reference TRBV9 and TRBJ2-2, is DSGVTQTPKHLITATGQRVTLRCSPRSGDLSVYWYQQSLDQGLQFLIQYYNGEERAKGNILERFSAQQFPDLHSELNLSSLELGDSALYFCASSVGPHNTGELFFGEGSRLTVL.

This clonotype was seen only a few times. The chain couples TRBV7-3 to TRBJ1-6; D gene uncertain. The CDR3 runs 13 residues. Trimming shortened V by 5 bases and J by 8 bases, and 10 bases separated the two germline ends. Germline assignment: CDR1 SGHTA and CDR2 FQGTGA. In DNA form, the CDR3 reads TGTGCCAGCAGCAGCGGCGGTTATTCACCCCTCCACTTT. Its translation: CASSSGGYSPLHF.

The sample holds many counts of this clonotype. The V gene is TRBV4-3, the J gene TRBJ1-1, with 8 bases fitting TRBD1. Losses at the gene ends were 2 bases for V and 2 bases for J; bases not matched to a gene: 7. Germline lookup yields CDR1 LGHNA and CDR2 YSLEER. CDR3 size: 16 residues. The chain's CDR3 is CASSQSDRVINTEAFF. The DNA for the CDR3 is TGCGCCAGCAGCCAATCGGACAGGGTCATCAACACTGAAGCTTTCTTT.

The chain links TRBV20-1 to TRBJ1-1; tentative D call: TRBD1 (5 bases). CDR3 length equals 15 residues. Germline values: CDR1 DFQATT, CDR2 SNEGSKA (reference sequence). The ends were cut back, 3 bases at V and 7 bases at J, with 21 bases in the middle. In DNA, the CDR3 is TGCAGTGCTAGTAGGGGCGGCGCGGATGTAGGTGAAGCTTTCTTT. Protein product: CSASRGGADVGEAFF.

The chain carries TRBV7-9 and TRBJ2-1; 7 bases agree with TRBD2. The J segment lost 0 bases and the V segment lost 2 bases, leaving 10 bases of the junction unmatched. CDR1 and CDR2 from the germline V gene are SEHNR and FQNEAQ (reference sequence). The CDR3 is 18 residues long. The DNA for the CDR3 is TGTGCCAGCAGCTTACAGGTCTTAGCGGGTAGCTCCTACAATGAGCAGTTCTTC. Its translation: CASSLQVLAGSSYNEQFF. Based on the CDR3 plus reference TRBV7-9 and TRBJ2-1, the full variable domain is DTGVSQNPRHKITKRGQNVTFRCDPISEHNRLYWYRQTLGQGPEFLTYFQNEAQLEKSRLLSDRFSAERPKGSFSTLEIQRTEQGDSAMYLCASSLQVLAGSSYNEQFFGPGTRLTVL.